This entry lists 24 T cell receptor beta chains sequenced from one sample in a study of cytomegalovirus exposure and HLA in healthy donors (dated by TCRdb to about 2017). The protocol used for the library was the immunoSEQ multiplex PCR assay. For the multiplex PCR, a mixture combining 60 forward primers for TCR Vbeta segments and 13 reverse primers for TCR Jbeta segments was used. The table was pulled from immuneACCESS by TCRdb, which kept in-frame rearrangements only. Such tables lose some clones; where checked, under half of the loss comes from unresolved V genes, and the rest has no known cause. The sample table holds roughly 150,000 clones, of which roughly 65% were seen once. The top ten constitute approximately 4.6% of the sample. The sample comprised PBMCs. Receptors were obtained from a man aged 18 to 35 in good health and CMV-seropositive.

The table lists this clone with a few counts. The chain has TRBV5-5 and TRBJ1-1; D not resolved. The CDR3 length is 13 residues. Trimming stripped 3 bases from V and 0 bases from J, with 6 bases between. Germline V gene lookup returns CDR1 SGHKS and CDR2 YYEKEE (reference sequence). This chain's CDR3 is CASSSQMNTEAFF. In DNA, the CDR3 is TGTGCCAGCAGCTCCCAGATGAACACTGAAGCTTTCTTT.

This clone was detected only once. This chain connects TRBV2 to TRBJ2-1; maybe TRBD1 (5 bases). This CDR3 region has 13 residues. Trimming removed 4 bases at V and 7 bases at J, with 11 bases between. Germline lookup yields CDR1 SNHLY and CDR2 FYNNEI. The CDR3 coding sequence is TGTGCCAGCAGTGGACAGTCTCTTAATGAGCAGTTCTTC. Protein sequence: CASSGQSLNEQFF.

This clone was found once. This chain uses TRBV5-1 with TRBJ1-5; D is uncertain. Germline assignment: CDR1 SGHRS and CDR2 YFSETQ. The V end was cut by 0 bases, the J end by 5 bases, with 12 bases between. The CDR3 has 15 residues. The CDR3 nucleotides read TGCGCCAGCAGCTTGGTTGGCAGGATCGATCAGCCCCAGCATTTT. This sequence encodes CASSLVGRIDQPQHF.

The V gene is TRBV7-9, the J gene TRBJ1-1; D is unclear. In germline, CDR1 is SEHNR, CDR2 FQNEAQ (reference sequence). This CDR3 spans 12 amino acids. V was clipped by 5 bases and J by 7 bases, with 11 bases between them. This CDR3 reads CASSQSGIEAFF. CDR3 in DNA: TGTGCCAGCAGCCAGAGCGGGATTGAAGCTTTCTTT.

The J gene is TRBJ2-3, the V gene TRBV5-6; tentative D call: TRBD2 (6 bases). Deletions cut 4 bases from V and 5 bases from J, with 17 bases between. The CDR3 loop spans 15 amino acids. Germline loops: CDR1 SGHDT, CDR2 YYEEEE. The CDR3 DNA reads TGTGCCAGCAGCCCGGGAGTTGGGGCGAGAGATACGCAGTATTTT. Translating it yields CASSPGVGARDTQYF.

The V gene is TRBV7-9, the J gene TRBJ2-1, with 8 bases lining up with TRBD2. The trim removed 3 bases at V and 6 bases at J, leaving 7 bases unmatched. Germline V CDR1 and CDR2: SEHNR, FQNEAQ (reference sequence). This CDR3 has 15 residues. The CDR3 DNA reads as TGTGCCAGCAGCTTTAACCGGGGGGGCCCCAATGAGCAGTTCTTC. Translated: CASSFNRGGPNEQFF.

The J gene is TRBJ1-2, the V gene TRBV5-1; D uncertain. The CDR3 has 12 amino acids. Looked up from germline, CDR1 is SGHRS and CDR2 is YFSETQ. Trimming removed 0 bases from V and 8 bases from J, with 8 bases in between. This CDR3 is CASSLDLEGYTF. DNA of the CDR3: TGCGCCAGCAGCTTGGATCTAGAGGGCTACACCTTC.

In regard to this clone: The same CDR3 can be traced to other DNA sequences in this sample. The V gene is TRBV5-1, the J gene TRBJ1-3, with 11 bases identical to TRBD1. Per the germline V gene, CDR1 is SGHRS and CDR2 is YFSETQ. V lost 2 bases and J lost 8; bases outside the gene matches: 3. The CDR3 spans 14 residues. CDR3 DNA sequence: TGCGCCAGCAGCTTAGGACAGGGGGCGGACACCATATATTTT. As protein: CASSLGQGADTIYF. The variable domain in full, completed from reference TRBV5-1 and TRBJ1-3, reads KAGVTQTPRYLIKTRGQQVTLSCSPISGHRSVSWYQQTPGQGLQFLFEYFSETQRNKGNFPGRFSGRQFSNSRSEMNVSTLELGDSALYLCASSLGQGADTIYFGEGSWLTVV.

The CDR3 protein is CASSVPSETQYF. CDR3 DNA: TGTGCCAGCAGTGTCCCTTCAGAGACCCAGTACTTC. The chain uses TRBV6-1 and TRBJ2-5; D remains unclear. V lost 4 bases and J 4 bases, leaving 7 bases between the germline ends. The CDR3 has 12 amino acids. Germline loops: CDR1 MNHNS, CDR2 SASEGT.

The CDR3 is CASSLAVYQETQYF. CDR3 DNA: TGCGCCAGCAGCTTGGCCGTCTACCAAGAGACCCAGTACTTC. V usage is TRBV5-1 and J usage is TRBJ2-5, with D unresolved. Trimming took 0 bases from V and 0 from J, leaving 6 bases between them. The CDR3 runs 14 residues. Germline V CDR1 and CDR2: SGHRS, YFSETQ.

This rearrangement joins TRBV5-4 to TRBJ1-3; unclear D gene. Germline CDR1 reads SGHNT; CDR2 reads YYREEE (reference sequence). The CDR3 extends over 17 amino acids. V lost 4 bases to trimming and J lost 4 bases, with 21 bases between them. In DNA, the CDR3 is TGTGCCAGCAGCCGGACCCTGGACCAACCGGGAGGAAACACCATATATTTT. The encoded protein is CASSRTLDQPGGNTIYF.

This chain connects TRBV4-1 to TRBJ1-5, with a possible D match to TRBD1 (5 bases). In germline, CDR1 is MGHRA, CDR2 YSYEKL. The V end lost 3 bases, the J end lost 3 bases, and 21 bases lay between the germline ends. The CDR3 runs 18 residues. The CDR3 here is CASSQPGNRGGVNQPQHF. CDR3 coding DNA: TGCGCCAGCAGCCAGCCCGGGAACCGGGGGGGGGTCAATCAGCCCCAGCATTTT.

The chain is built from TRBV7-9 and TRBJ2-7, with 10 bases aligning to TRBD2. The trim removed 0 bases at V and 3 bases at J, leaving 5 bases unmatched. The germline V gene has CDR1 SEHNR and CDR2 FQNEAQ (reference sequence). The CDR3 totals 16 residues. The CDR3 is CASSLALASGSYEQYV. The CDR3 DNA follows: TGTGCCAGCAGCTTAGCGCTGGCTAGCGGGAGCTACGAGCAGTACGTC.

V and J are TRBV6-1 and TRBJ2-7; 8 bases are shared with TRBD2. The CDR3 sequence is 14 residues long. Germline V gene data show CDR1 as MNHNS and CDR2 as SASEGT. Unmatched junction bases numbered 0, after V lost 1 base and J lost 1 base. The CDR3 region is CASSEGLASYEQYV. CDR3 DNA: TGTGCCAGCAGTGAAGGACTAGCGTCCTACGAGCAGTACGTC.

The J gene is TRBJ1-5, the V gene TRBV27, with D tentatively TRBD1 (5 bases). The CDR3 runs to 16 residues. V shed 4 bases and J shed 2 bases, with 15 bases lying between them. Per germline, CDR1 MNHEY and CDR2 SMNVEV (reference sequence). CDR3 sequence: CASSWSGRPGNQPQHF. The CDR3 nucleotides are TGTGCCAGCAGTTGGTCAGGGAGGCCTGGCAATCAGCCCCAGCATTTT.

The V and J genes are TRBV13 and TRBJ1-2, with TRBD1 matching over 8 bases. CDR1 and CDR2 from the germline V gene are PRHDT and FYEKMQ (reference sequence). With V trimmed by 5 bases and J by 8 bases, 13 bases remained unmatched. This CDR3 is 15 amino acids long. CDR3 coding DNA: TGTGCCAGCAGCCGAGGACAGGGAGAAAGTCTAGGCTACACCTTC. Translating it yields CASSRGQGESLGYTF.

The J gene is TRBJ2-1, the V gene TRBV5-6; D unresolved. Germline V lookup: CDR1 SGHDT, CDR2 YYEEEE. Trimming removed 4 bases at V and 9 bases at J, with 14 bases between. The CDR3 is 13 amino acids. The CDR3, as DNA: TGTGCCAGCAGCCCGACGGGTGGTGGTGAGCAGTTCTTC. Translating gives CASSPTGGGEQFF. Based on the CDR3 plus reference TRBV5-6 and TRBJ2-1, the full variable domain is DAGVTQSPTHLIKTRGQQVTLRCSPKSGHDTVSWYQQALGQGPQFIFQYYEEEERQRGNFPDRFSGHQFPNYSSELNVNALLLGDSALYLCASSPTGGGEQFFGPGTRLTVL.

The genes are TRBV5-1 and TRBJ1-3; D unclear. In germline, CDR1 is SGHRS, CDR2 YFSETQ. Trimming removed 4 bases at V and 4 bases at J, with 12 bases between. This CDR3 contains 14 residues. This chain's CDR3 is CASSPGATGNTIYF. The CDR3 DNA follows: TGCGCCAGCAGCCCCGGAGCCACCGGAAACACCATATATTTT.

The chain couples TRBV7-8 to TRBJ1-2, with a tentative D call TRBD1 (5 bases). The ends were cut back, 0 bases at V and 8 bases at J, with 16 bases in the middle. The CDR3 contains 15 residues. Per germline, CDR1 SGHVS and CDR2 FQNEAQ. This chain's CDR3 is CASSLAPGSLEGYTF. Written as DNA, the CDR3 is TGTGCCAGCAGCTTAGCGCCAGGGTCCCTCGAGGGCTACACCTTC.

This clone was recorded once. V gene TRBV19 combines with J gene TRBJ1-2, with 7 bases lining up with TRBD1. V shed 0 bases and J 4 bases; nucleotides not matched to a gene: 8. Looked up from germline, CDR1 is LNHDA and CDR2 is SQIVND (reference sequence). The CDR3 is made up of 16 amino acids. CDR3 in amino acids: CASSIDASGQSYGYTF. For the CDR3, the DNA is TGTGCCAGTAGTATAGACGCCTCGGGACAGAGCTATGGCTACACCTTC.

The gene calls are TRBV15 and TRBJ1-4; the D gene is possibly TRBD1 (5 bases). The V gene lost 0 bases and the J gene lost 8 bases, with 19 bases spanning the gap. The CDR3 extends over 17 amino acids. The germline V gene has CDR1 LNHNV and CDR2 YYDKDF (reference sequence). DNA of the CDR3: TGTGCCACCAGCAGAGACCCCCCGGGGGGAGGCTGGGAAAAACTGTTTTTT. Protein: CATSRDPPGGGWEKLFF.

The V and J genes are TRBV19 and TRBJ2-1; 7 nucleotides line up with TRBD1. The CDR3 runs to 13 residues. V lost 7 bases, J lost 8 bases, and 8 bases stayed unmatched. Per germline, CDR1 LNHDA and CDR2 SQIVND (reference sequence). In nucleotides, the CDR3 is TGTGCCAGTACTGTGACAGGGCTGGATGAGCAGTTCTTC. This encodes CASTVTGLDEQFF.

The chain joins TRBV10-3 to TRBJ2-7; TRBD1 matches 7 bases. The ends lost 5 bases at V and 1 base at J; junction bases unmatched: 8. The CDR3 contains 15 residues. Germline CDR1 is ENHRY and CDR2 is SYGVKD. In nucleotides, the CDR3 is TGTGCCATCAGTTTCGAACCGGGACAGTCCTACGAGCAGTACGTC. Translated: CAISFEPGQSYEQYV.

The chain is built from TRBV7-2 and TRBJ1-2; 8 bases match TRBD1. J gave up 8 bases and V 3 bases, and 8 bases lay outside the gene matches. Looked up from germline, CDR1 is SGHTA and CDR2 is FQGNSA. The CDR3 has 14 residues. The chain's CDR3 is CASSLDRAEGGYTF. The CDR3 DNA is TGTGCCAGCAGCTTGGACAGGGCCGAGGGGGGCTACACCTTC. Supplemented by reference TRBV7-2 and TRBJ1-2, the full variable domain reads GAGVSQSPSNKVTEKGKDVELRCDPISGHTALYWYRQSLGQGLEFLIYFQGNSAPDKSGLPSDRFSAERTGGSVSTLTIQRTQQEDSAVYLCASSLDRAEGGYTFGSGTRLTVV.